The clone carrying this T cell receptor (beta chain) was counted many times. The antigen is undetermined. The CDR3 runs 17 residues. With 3 bases removed from V and 3 bases from J, the gap between germline ends came to 17 bases. From germline, CDR1 is LGHNA and CDR2 YSLEER. TCRdb independently ran MiXCR on the PCR reads; one entry per CDR3 protein. Among about 640,000 distinct CDR3 sequences, about 20% were seen once, and the ten largest hold roughly 0.83%. This sample was taken from a study of molecular identifiers for immune sequencing clone quantification. Study-wide points: Jurkat TCR RNA spiked in from one cell could reportedly be detected among about a million naive cells.

The TCR sequence derives from a human donor in good health. Some libraries in this study had Jurkat cell RNA spiked in. Sequencing was done on a sample of naive CD8+ T cells from blood, with Jurkat cell RNA spiked in. The subset: FACS-sorted CD8+CD4-CCR7+CD45RA+ naive T cells. The chain uses TRBV4-3 and TRBJ1-4; TRBD1 might be the D (6 bases). CDR3 nucleotides: TGCGCCAGCAGCCAGGATAAAGGGGGTTACGCTAATGAAAAACTGTTTTTT. Residues: CASSQDKGGYANEKLFF.